The following is a TCR beta chain sequence with its context. Its antigen is unknown. The data were obtained in a study of OX40 agonist ivuxolimab in advanced cancers. Study as a whole: Clinicians treated patients with ivuxolimab, an agonistic anti-OX40 (CD134) antibody. While on treatment, patients had intravenous ivuxolimab at 0.01 to 10 mg/kg every 2 weeks.

General study results and limits: At doses 0.1 to 3.0 mg/kg, CD4+ and CD8+ clones expanded. Normalized T-cell clonal expansion was also low in a subset of nonresponders.

Assay: immunoSEQ multiplex PCR; the TCRdb copy retains only in-frame clones and omits some. The data show tens of thousands of clones, approximately 83% seen once. J gave up 7 bases and V 3 bases, and 10 bases lay outside the gene matches. Germline V CDR1 and CDR2: LNHDA, SQIVND (reference sequence). There are 16 residues in the CDR3. This chain joins TRBV19 and TRBJ2-7; TRBD1 matches 12 bases. The sequencing used CD4+ or CD8+ T cells sorted from blood, collected in a trial of the OX40 agonist ivuxolimab. This TCR was sampled from an adult with an advanced solid tumor such as melanoma, head and neck, liver or kidney cancer. CDR3 region: CASSIGGTGGAEEQYF. The CDR3 bases are TGTGCCAGTAGTATTGGGGGGACAGGGGGCGCGGAAGAGCAGTACTTC.